This T cell receptor beta chain comes out of a study of cytomegalovirus exposure and HLA in healthy donors. Study-level results: Reported performance of the classifier showed diagnosis of cytomegalovirus status with high specificity and sensitivity.

Comments on this clone: The target antigen is unknown.

Libraries were prepared by immunoSEQ multiplex PCR; TCRdb keeps only in-frame clonotypes and omits some of them. The table shows about 360,000 clones, with approximately 90% occurring only once. CDR3 length: 13 residues. Trimming removed 4 bases at V and 3 bases at J, with 7 bases between. The V gene's germline CDR1 is SGHDN and CDR2 FVKESK. V is TRBV14 and J is TRBJ1-5; a possible D gene is TRBD1 (6 bases). The TCR comes from a woman in her late teens or twenties in good health and CMV-seronegative. Material for sequencing was PBMCs. The DNA for the CDR3 is TGTGCCAGCAGCCGGGGGCCCAATCAGCCCCAGCATTTT. It is translated as CASSRGPNQPQHF.